This T cell receptor beta chain was retrieved from a study of T-cell reconstitution after alpha-beta-depleted transplantation in children. The CDR3 is made up of 13 amino acids. Trimming took 6 bases from V and 2 from J; bases not matched to a gene: 4. This clonotype was seen repeatedly, ten times or more. Construction of the TCRbeta library involved unique molecular identifiers. TCRdb reprocessed the PCR reads with MiXCR, giving one entry per CDR3 protein. The repertoire holds more than 550,000 distinct CDR3 sequences, with under 12% as singletons. The receptor was isolated from a human donor who donated a stem cell graft to a child with acute myeloid leukemia. The specimen was PBMCs from the stem cell graft donor, collected from the stem cell graft. The rearrangement links TRBV12-3 or TRBV12-4 to TRBJ2-7, with 7 nucleotides matching TRBD1. The CDR3 DNA follows: TGTGCCAGCAGACCTGGGACAGCCTACGAGCAGTACTTC. This translates into CASRPGTAYEQYF.